The clone carrying this T cell receptor beta chain was detected ten times or more. This specimen comes from a study of identical twins. V trimming: 1 base; J trimming: 0 bases; junction bases outside the gene matches: 3. This CDR3 has 15 amino acids. Per the germline V gene, CDR1 is DFQATT and CDR2 is SNEGSKA (reference sequence). TCRdb re-called the 5' RACE reads through MiXCR, storing one row per CDR3 protein. The sample has hundreds of thousands of distinct CDR3 sequences, 20% to 25% seen once. The same data also went into a second study, on T cells expressing NK-cell markers.

This sequence was found in a woman younger than 35 in good health. Sequencing used CD4+ T cells sorted from blood. The chain has TRBV20-1 and TRBJ2-1, with TRBD2 matching 7 bases. For the CDR3, the DNA is TGCAGTGCTAGAGTTGGCGGGGGCTCCTACAATGAGCAGTTCTTC. Amino acid sequence: CSARVGGGSYNEQFF.